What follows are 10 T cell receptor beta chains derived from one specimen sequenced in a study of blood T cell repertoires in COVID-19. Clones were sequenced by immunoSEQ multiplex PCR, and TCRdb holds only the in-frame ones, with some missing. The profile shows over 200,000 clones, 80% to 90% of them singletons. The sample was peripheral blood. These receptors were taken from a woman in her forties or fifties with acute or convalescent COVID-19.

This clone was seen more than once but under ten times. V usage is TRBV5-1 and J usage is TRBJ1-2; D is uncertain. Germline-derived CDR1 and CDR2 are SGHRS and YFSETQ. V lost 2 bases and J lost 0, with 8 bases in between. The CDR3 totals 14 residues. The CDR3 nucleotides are TGCGCCAGCAGCTTAATGGAGGCTAACTATGGCTACACCTTC. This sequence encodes CASSLMEANYGYTF.

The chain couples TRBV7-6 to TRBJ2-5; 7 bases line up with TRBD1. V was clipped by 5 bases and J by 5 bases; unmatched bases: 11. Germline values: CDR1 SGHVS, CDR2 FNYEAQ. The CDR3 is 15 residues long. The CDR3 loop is CASSGSTGTRETQYF. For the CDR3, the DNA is TGTGCCAGCAGCGGATCGACAGGGACCCGCGAGACCCAGTACTTC.

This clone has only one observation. This CDR3 reads CASSQDRGYEQFF. The DNA of the CDR3 is TGCGCCAGCAGCCAAGACAGGGGCTATGAGCAGTTCTTC. The chain recombines TRBV4-1 with TRBJ2-1, with D tentatively TRBD1 (6 bases). From germline, CDR1 is MGHRA and CDR2 YSYEKL. Between the trimmed V and J ends, which lost 0 bases and 8 bases, there was a span of 8 bases. This CDR3 contains 13 residues.

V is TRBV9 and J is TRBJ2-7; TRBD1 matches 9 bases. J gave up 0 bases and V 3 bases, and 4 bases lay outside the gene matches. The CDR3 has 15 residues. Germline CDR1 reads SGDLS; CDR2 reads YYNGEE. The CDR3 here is CASSAGQGSSYEQYF. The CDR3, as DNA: TGTGCCAGCAGCGCCGGACAGGGGAGCTCCTACGAGCAGTACTTC. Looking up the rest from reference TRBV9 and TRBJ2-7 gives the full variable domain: DSGVTQTPKHLITATGQRVTLRCSPRSGDLSVYWYQQSLDQGLQFLIQYYNGEERAKGNILERFSAQQFPDLHSELNLSSLELGDSALYFCASSAGQGSSYEQYFGPGTRLTVT.

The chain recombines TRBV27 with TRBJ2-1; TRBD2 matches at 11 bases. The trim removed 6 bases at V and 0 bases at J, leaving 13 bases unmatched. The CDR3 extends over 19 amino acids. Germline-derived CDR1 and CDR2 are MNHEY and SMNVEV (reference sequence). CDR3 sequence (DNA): TGTGCCAGCAGGGACGGGATAATAGCGGGAGGGGGCTCCTACAATGAGCAGTTCTTC. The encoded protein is CASRDGIIAGGGSYNEQFF.

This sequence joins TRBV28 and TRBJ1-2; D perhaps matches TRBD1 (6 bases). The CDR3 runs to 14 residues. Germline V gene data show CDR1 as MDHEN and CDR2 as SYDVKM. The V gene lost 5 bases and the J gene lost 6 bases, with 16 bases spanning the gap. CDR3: CASSLVQGGDGYTF. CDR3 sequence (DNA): TGTGCCAGCAGTCTGGTACAGGGTGGGGATGGCTACACCTTC.

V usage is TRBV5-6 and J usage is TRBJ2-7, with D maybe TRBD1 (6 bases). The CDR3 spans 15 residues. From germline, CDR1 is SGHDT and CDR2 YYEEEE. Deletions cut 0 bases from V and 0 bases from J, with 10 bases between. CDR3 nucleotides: TGTGCCAGCAGCTTGGGGCAGGGGATCTCCTACGAGCAGTACTTC. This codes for CASSLGQGISYEQYF. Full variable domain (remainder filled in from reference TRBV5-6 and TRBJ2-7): DAGVTQSPTHLIKTRGQQVTLRCSPKSGHDTVSWYQQALGQGPQFIFQYYEEEERQRGNFPDRFSGHQFPNYSSELNVNALLLGDSALYLCASSLGQGISYEQYFGPGTRLTVT.

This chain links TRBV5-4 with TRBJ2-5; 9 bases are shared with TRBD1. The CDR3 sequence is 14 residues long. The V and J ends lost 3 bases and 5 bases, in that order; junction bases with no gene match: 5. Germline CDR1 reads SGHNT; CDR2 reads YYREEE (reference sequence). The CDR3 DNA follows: TGTGCCAGCAGCTCCGCGACAGGGGGGGAGACCCAGTACTTC. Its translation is CASSSATGGETQYF.

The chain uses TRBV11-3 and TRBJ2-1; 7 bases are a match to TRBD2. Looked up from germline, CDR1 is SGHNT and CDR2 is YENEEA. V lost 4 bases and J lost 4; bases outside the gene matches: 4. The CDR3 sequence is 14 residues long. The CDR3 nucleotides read TGTGCCAGCAGCTCTAGCGGTTTTTACAATGAGCAGTTCTTC. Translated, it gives CASSSSGFYNEQFF.

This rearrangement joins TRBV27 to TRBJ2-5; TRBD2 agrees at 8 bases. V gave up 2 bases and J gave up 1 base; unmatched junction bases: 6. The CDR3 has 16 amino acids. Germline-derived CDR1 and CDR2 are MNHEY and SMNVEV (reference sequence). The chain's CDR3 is CASSLGVAGTQETQYF. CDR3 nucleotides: TGTGCCAGCAGTTTAGGAGTAGCGGGGACCCAAGAGACCCAGTACTTC.